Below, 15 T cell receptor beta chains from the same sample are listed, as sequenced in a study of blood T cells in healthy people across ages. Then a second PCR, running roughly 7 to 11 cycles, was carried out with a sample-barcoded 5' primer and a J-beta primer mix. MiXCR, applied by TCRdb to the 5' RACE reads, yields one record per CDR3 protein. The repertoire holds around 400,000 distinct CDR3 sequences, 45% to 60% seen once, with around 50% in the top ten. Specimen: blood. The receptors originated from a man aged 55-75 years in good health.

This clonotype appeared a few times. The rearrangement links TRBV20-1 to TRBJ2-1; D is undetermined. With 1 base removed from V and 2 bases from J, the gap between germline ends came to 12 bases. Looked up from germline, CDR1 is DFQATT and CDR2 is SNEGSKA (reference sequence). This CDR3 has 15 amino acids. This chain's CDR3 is CSARAVYSPYNEQFF. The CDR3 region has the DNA TGCAGTGCTAGAGCCGTATACAGTCCCTACAATGAGCAGTTCTTC.

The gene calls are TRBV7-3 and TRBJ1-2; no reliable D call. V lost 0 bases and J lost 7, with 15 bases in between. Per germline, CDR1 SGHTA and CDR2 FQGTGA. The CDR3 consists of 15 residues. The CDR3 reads CASSLTRANGFGYTF. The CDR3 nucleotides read TGTGCCAGCAGCTTAACGCGTGCGAACGGGTTTGGCTACACCTTC.

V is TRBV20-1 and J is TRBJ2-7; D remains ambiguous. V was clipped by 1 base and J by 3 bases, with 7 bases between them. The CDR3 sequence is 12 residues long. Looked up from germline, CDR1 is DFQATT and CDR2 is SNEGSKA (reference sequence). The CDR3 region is CSARASLYEQYF. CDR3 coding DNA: TGCAGTGCTAGAGCCAGCCTCTACGAGCAGTACTTC.

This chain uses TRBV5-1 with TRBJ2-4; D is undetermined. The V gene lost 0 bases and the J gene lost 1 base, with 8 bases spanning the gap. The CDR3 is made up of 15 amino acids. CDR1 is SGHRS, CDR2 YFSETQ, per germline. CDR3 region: CASSLEQAAKNIQYF. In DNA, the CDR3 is TGCGCCAGCAGCTTGGAGCAGGCGGCCAAAAACATTCAGTACTTC.

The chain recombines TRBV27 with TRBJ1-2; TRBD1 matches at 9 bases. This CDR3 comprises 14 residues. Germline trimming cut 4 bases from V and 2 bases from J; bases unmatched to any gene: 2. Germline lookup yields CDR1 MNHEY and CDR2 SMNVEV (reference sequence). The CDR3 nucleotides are TGTGCCAGCAGTTCTGACAGGGGGAACTATGGCTACACCTTC. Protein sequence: CASSSDRGNYGYTF.

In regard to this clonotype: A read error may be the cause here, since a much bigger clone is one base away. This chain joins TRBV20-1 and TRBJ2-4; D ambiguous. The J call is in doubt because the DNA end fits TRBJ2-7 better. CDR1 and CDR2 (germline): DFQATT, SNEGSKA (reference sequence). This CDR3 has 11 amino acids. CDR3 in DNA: TGCAGTGCTAGAGATTGCCCCGAGCAGTACTTC. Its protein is CSARDCPEQYF.

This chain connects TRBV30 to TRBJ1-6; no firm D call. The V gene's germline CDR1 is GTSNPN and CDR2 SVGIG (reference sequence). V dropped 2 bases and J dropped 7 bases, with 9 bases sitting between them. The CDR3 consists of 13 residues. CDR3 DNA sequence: TGTGCCTGGAGTCGGGGAGTGAATTCACCCCTCCACTTT. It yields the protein CAWSRGVNSPLHF.

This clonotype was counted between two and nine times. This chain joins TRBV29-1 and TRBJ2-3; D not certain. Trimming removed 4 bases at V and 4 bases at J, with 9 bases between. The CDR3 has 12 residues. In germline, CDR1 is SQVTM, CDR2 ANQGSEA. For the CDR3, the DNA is TGCAGCGTTGCGTTTGGGGCAGATACGCAGTATTTT. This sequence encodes CSVAFGADTQYF.

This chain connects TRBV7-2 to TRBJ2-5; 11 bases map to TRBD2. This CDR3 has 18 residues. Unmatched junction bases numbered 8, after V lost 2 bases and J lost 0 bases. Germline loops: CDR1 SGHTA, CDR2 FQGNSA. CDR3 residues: CASSLYSSGGSYQETQYF. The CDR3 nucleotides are TGTGCCAGCAGCTTATATTCTAGCGGGGGGTCGTACCAAGAGACCCAGTACTTC.

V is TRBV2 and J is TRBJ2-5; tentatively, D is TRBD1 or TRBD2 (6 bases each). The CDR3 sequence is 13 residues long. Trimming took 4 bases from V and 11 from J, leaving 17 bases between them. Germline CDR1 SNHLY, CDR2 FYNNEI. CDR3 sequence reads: CASSVQGGGGQYF. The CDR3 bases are TGTGCCAGCAGTGTACAGGGAGGTGGCGGGCAGTACTTC. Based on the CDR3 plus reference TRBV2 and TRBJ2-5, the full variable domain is EPEVTQTPSHQVTQMGQEVILRCVPISNHLYFYWYRQILGQKVEFLVSFYNNEISEKSEIFDDQFSVERPDGSNFTLKIRSTKLEDSAMYFCASSVQGGGGQYFGPGTRLLVL.

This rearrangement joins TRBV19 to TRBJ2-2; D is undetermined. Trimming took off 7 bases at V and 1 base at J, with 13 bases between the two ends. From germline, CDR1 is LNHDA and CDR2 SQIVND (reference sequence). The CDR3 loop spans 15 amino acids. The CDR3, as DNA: TGTGCCAGTAAAAGAGGCCGCGGGAACACCGGGGAGCTGTTTTTT. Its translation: CASKRGRGNTGELFF.

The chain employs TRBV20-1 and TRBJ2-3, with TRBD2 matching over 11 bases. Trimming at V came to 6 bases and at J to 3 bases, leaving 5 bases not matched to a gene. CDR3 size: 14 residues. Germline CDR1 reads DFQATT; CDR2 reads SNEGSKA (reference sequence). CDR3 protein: CSAISGRDTDTQYF. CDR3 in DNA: TGCAGTGCAATTAGCGGGAGGGATACAGATACGCAGTATTTT.

DNA for the CDR3: TGCAGCGTTGGGGACGGCCCAGAGACCCAGTACTTC. Residues: CSVGDGPETQYF. The genes are TRBV29-1 and TRBJ2-5, with D perhaps given as TRBD1 or TRBD2 (5 bases each). The V gene's germline CDR1 is SQVTM and CDR2 ANQGSEA. CDR3 length: 12 residues. The V end was cut by 4 bases, the J end by 4 bases, with 10 bases between.

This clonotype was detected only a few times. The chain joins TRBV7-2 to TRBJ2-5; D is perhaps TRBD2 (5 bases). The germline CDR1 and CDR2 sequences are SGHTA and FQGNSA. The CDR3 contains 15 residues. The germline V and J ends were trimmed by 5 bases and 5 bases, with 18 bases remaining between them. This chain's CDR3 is CASSPRTPGSETQYF. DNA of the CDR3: TGTGCCAGCAGCCCCCGGACTCCGGGTTCTGAGACCCAGTACTTC.

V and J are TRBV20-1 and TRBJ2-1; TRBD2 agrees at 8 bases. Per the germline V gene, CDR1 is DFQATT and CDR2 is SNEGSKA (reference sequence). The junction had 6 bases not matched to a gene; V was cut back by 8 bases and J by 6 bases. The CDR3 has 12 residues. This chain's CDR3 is CSTFGGGNEQFF. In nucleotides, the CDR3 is TGCAGTACTTTCGGGGGGGGCAATGAGCAGTTCTTC.